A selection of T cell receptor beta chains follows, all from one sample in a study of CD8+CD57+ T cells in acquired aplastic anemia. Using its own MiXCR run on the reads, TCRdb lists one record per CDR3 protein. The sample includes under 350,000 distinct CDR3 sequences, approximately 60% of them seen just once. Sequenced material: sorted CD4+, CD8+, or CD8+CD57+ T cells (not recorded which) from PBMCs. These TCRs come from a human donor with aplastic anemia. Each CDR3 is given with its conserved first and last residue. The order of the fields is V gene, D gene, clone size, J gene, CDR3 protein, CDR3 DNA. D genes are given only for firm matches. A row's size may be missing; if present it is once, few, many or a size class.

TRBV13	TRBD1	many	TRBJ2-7	CASSLRTGDSYEQYF	TGTGCCAGCAGCTTAAGGACAGGGGATTCCTACGAGCAGTACTTC
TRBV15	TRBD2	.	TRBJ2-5	CATSRGGLAGVQGKTQYF	TGTGCCACCAGCAGAGGGGGACTAGCGGGAGTTCAGGGAAAGACCCAGTACTTC
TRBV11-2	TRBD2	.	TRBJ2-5	CASSRLADETQYF	TGTGCCAGCAGTCGACTAGCTGATGAGACCCAGTACTTC
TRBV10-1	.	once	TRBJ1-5	CASNGVYSNQPQHF	TGCGCCAGCAACGGGGTTTATAGCAATCAGCCCCAGCATTTT
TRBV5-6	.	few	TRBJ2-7	CASSFGEWGYEQYF	TGTGCCAGCAGCTTCGGCGAGTGGGGCTACGAGCAGTACTTC
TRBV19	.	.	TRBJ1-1	CASSISQERGEAFF	TGTGCCAGTAGTATCTCCCAGGAACGAGGCGAAGCTTTCTTT
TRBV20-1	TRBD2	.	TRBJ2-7	CSAREPSGVYEQYF	TGCAGTGCTAGAGAGCCTAGCGGGGTCTACGAGCAGTACTTC
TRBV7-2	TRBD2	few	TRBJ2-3	CASRLSGGAGTQYF	TGTGCCAGCAGATTAAGCGGGGGGGCGGGTACGCAGTATTTT
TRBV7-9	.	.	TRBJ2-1	CASSQTSSEQFF	TGTGCCAGCAGCCAGACTAGTTCTGAGCAGTTCTTC
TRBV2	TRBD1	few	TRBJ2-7	CASGDGDRTYEQYF	TGTGCCAGCGGGGACGGGGACAGGACGTACGAGCAGTACTTC
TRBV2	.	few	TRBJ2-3	CASSEFTQYF	TGTGCCAGCAGTGAGTTTACGCAGTATTTT
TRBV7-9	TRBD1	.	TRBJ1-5	CASSLGQGRNQPQHF	TGTGCCAGCAGCTTAGGACAGGGTCGGAATCAGCCCCAGCATTTT
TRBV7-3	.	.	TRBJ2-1	CASSLVRASYNEQFF	TGTGCCAGCAGCTTAGTCAGGGCGTCCTACAATGAGCAGTTCTTC
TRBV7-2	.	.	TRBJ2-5	CASSLSKTGRETQYF	TGTGCCAGCAGCTTATCAAAGACCGGCCGGGAGACCCAGTACTTC
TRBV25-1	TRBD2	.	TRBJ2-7	CASRSGTSGRAHEQYF	TGTGCCAGCAGATCCGGGACTAGCGGGAGGGCGCACGAGCAGTACTTC
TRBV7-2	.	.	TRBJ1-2	CASSLDPRGNYGYTF	TGTGCCAGCAGCTTAGACCCACGGGGGAACTATGGCTACACCTTC
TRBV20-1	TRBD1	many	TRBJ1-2	CSAPLDRVKMGYTF	TGCAGTGCCCCCTTGGACAGGGTGAAGATGGGCTACACCTTC
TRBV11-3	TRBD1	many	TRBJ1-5	CASSLTGTGNQPQHF	TGTGCCAGCAGCCTCACCGGGACAGGCAATCAGCCCCAGCATTTT
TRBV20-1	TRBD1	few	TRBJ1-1	CSARWTGNTEAFF	TGCAGTGCTAGGTGGACAGGGAACACTGAAGCTTTCTTT
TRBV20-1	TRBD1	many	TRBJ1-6	CSARDPAGGGSPLHF	TGCAGTGCTAGAGATCCGGCAGGGGGAGGATCACCCCTCCACTTT
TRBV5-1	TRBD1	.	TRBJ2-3	CASSFTGAQTDTQYF	TGCGCCAGCAGCTTCACAGGGGCGCAGACAGATACGCAGTATTTT
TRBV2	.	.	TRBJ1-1	CASTRLWGGEAFF	TGTGCCAGCACCCGGTTGTGGGGAGGAGAAGCTTTCTTT
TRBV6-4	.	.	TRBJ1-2	CASSLEAGVGYGYTF	TGTGCCAGCAGTTTAGAGGCAGGGGTAGGCTATGGCTACACCTTC
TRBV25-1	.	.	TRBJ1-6	CAGSESGLVNSPLHF	TGTGCCGGCAGTGAGTCGGGACTGGTTAATTCGCCCCTCCACTTT
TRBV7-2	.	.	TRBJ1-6	CASSFRGLHSGSPLHF	TGTGCCAGCAGCTTCCGAGGACTTCATTCGGGTTCACCCCTCCACTTT
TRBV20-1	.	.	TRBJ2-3	CSAVQTWDTDTQYF	TGCAGTGCGGTACAAACCTGGGACACAGATACGCAGTATTTT
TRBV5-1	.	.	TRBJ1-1	CASSLEPGGSGTEAFF	TGCGCCAGCAGCTTGGAGCCCGGAGGTTCGGGCACTGAAGCTTTCTTT
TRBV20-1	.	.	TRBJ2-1	CSARRWGVNEQFF	TGCAGTGCTAGGAGGTGGGGGGTCAATGAGCAGTTCTTC
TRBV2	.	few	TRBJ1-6	CASSLRQANSPLHF	TGTGCCAGCAGTTTACGGCAGGCCAATTCACCCCTCCACTTT
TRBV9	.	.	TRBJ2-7	CASSAAGQGAEQYF	TGTGCCAGCAGCGCGGCGGGGCAGGGCGCCGAGCAGTACTTC
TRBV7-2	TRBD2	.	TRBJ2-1	CASSFRASGGPEQFF	TGTGCCAGCAGCTTCCGGGCTAGCGGGGGGCCCGAGCAGTTCTTC